This TCR beta chain was sequenced during a study of T-cell reconstitution after alpha-beta-depleted transplantation in children. TCRbeta library preparation incorporated unique molecular identifiers. TCRdb ran MiXCR on the PCR reads and lists one entry per CDR3 protein. The sample includes hundreds of thousands of distinct CDR3 sequences, more than 8% of them seen just once. Germline lookup yields CDR1 LGHNA and CDR2 YNFKEQ. The CDR3 is made up of 16 amino acids. V was shortened by 0 bases and J by 1 base, with 12 bases between the two germline ends. This clonotype was counted a few times. V gene TRBV4-2 combines with J gene TRBJ1-1, with D perhaps TRBD1 (5 bases). The clonotype was recovered from a human donor who donated a stem cell graft to a child with SCID. Sequencing was performed on PBMCs from the stem cell graft donor, taken from the stem cell graft. CDR3 sequence (DNA): TGTGCCAGCAGCCAAGATTCCCCCGGACAGAACACTGAAGCTTTCTTT. This translates into CASSQDSPGQNTEAFF.